These T cell receptor beta chains were read from a single sample in a study of regulatory T cells in long-lasting Graves disease. TCRdb called the multiplex PCR reads again in MiXCR, with one record for every CDR3 protein. Here the sample spans around 450,000 distinct CDR3 sequences, roughly 21% being singletons. Material: peripheral blood mononuclear cells (PBMCs), obtained when the disease was refractory, from a patient treated with antithyroid drugs. These receptor sequences come from a female donor with Graves disease. Each CDR3 is given with its conserved first and last residue. The order of the fields is clone size, J gene, D gene, CDR3 length, V gene, CDR3 protein, CDR3 DNA. D genes are given only for firm matches. The size of a clone is reported for some rows only, either as once, few or many, or as a class for expanded clones.

>-|TRBJ1-5|-|14|TRBV19
CASSKPWGTQPQHF
TGTGCCAGTAGTAAGCCTTGGGGAACTCAGCCCCAGCATTTT
>-|TRBJ1-5|-|15|TRBV12-3/TRBV12-4
CASSPRIGGNQPQHF
TGTGCCAGCAGTCCCCGGATTGGAGGCAATCAGCCCCAGCATTTT
>many|TRBJ2-5|-|17|TRBV28
CASSLPAIPGPQETQYF
TGTGCCAGCAGTTTACCTGCAATACCGGGCCCCCAAGAGACCCAGTACTTC
>many|TRBJ1-2|-|12|TRBV12-3/TRBV12-4
CASSPYGDGYTF
TGTGCCAGCAGCCCCTACGGGGACGGCTACACCTTC
>many|TRBJ2-7|-|14|TRBV5-1
CASSFTAAPYEQYF
TGCGCCAGCAGCTTCACAGCGGCCCCCTACGAGCAGTACTTC
>many|TRBJ2-7|-|12|TRBV11-2
CASSLMGDEQYF
TGTGCCAGCAGCTTAATGGGGGACGAGCAGTACTTC
>-|TRBJ1-2|-|13|TRBV4-1
CASTPGQGYGYTF
TGCGCCAGCACCCCGGGGCAGGGTTACGGCTACACCTTC
>many|TRBJ1-1|-|15|TRBV11-2
CASSLDWGAGRQAFF
TGTGCCAGCAGCTTAGATTGGGGGGCAGGCCGACAAGCTTTCTTT
>many|TRBJ1-4|-|16|TRBV28
CASSSPTGTGNEKLFF
TGTGCCAGCAGTTCCCCTACGGGGACGGGTAATGAAAAACTGTTTTTT
>-|TRBJ2-7|-|14|TRBV9
CASSPGWGGFEQYF
TGTGCCAGCAGCCCCGGGTGGGGCGGGTTCGAGCAGTACTTC
>-|TRBJ1-5|-|18|TRBV19
CASSIWGVSANSNQPQHF
TGTGCCAGTAGTATTTGGGGGGTTTCGGCTAATAGCAATCAGCCCCAGCATTTT
>-|TRBJ2-4|TRBD1|15|TRBV18
CASSPTGGSGDIQYF
TGTGCCAGCTCACCAACAGGGGGCTCCGGGGACATTCAGTACTTC
>few|TRBJ2-6|-|15|TRBV12-3/TRBV12-4
CASREEGEGANVLTF
TGTGCCAGCAGGGAGGAGGGTGAAGGGGCCAACGTCCTGACTTTC
>-|TRBJ1-5|-|17|TRBV20-1
CSALPALWQGSNQPQHF
TGCAGTGCTCTTCCCGCGTTGTGGCAGGGGAGCAATCAGCCCCAGCATTTT
>few|TRBJ2-2|-|15|TRBV27
CASSNRDGVAGELFF
TGTGCCAGCAGTAATCGGGACGGCGTGGCCGGGGAGCTGTTTTTT
>many|TRBJ2-2|TRBD2|14|TRBV7-8
CASSLAGGDGELFF
TGTGCCAGCAGCTTAGCCGGGGGGGACGGGGAGCTGTTTTTT
>many|TRBJ2-5|TRBD1|15|TRBV12-3/TRBV12-4
CASSQRTGLVVTQYF
TGTGCCAGCAGTCAAAGGACAGGGTTGGTTGTGACCCAGTACTTC
>many|TRBJ1-2|TRBD1|17|TRBV14
CASSQRDRGPGSYGYTF
TGTGCCAGCAGCCAACGGGACAGGGGGCCGGGAAGCTATGGCTACACCTTC
>many|TRBJ1-2|-|12|TRBV2
CASSEDTRGYTF
TGTGCCAGCAGTGAAGACACCAGGGGCTACACCTTC
>-|TRBJ1-3|-|15|TRBV29-1
CSVNTYTNSGNTIYF
TGCAGCGTTAATACGTACACCAACTCTGGAAACACCATATATTTT
>many|TRBJ2-7|-|13|TRBV2
CASSGGGPYEQYF
TGTGCCAGCAGTGGAGGGGGGCCCTACGAGCAGTACTTC
>few|TRBJ1-1|TRBD1|12|TRBV7-9
CASRDVGTGAFF
TGTGCCAGCAGGGATGTGGGGACAGGGGCTTTCTTT
>-|TRBJ2-7|-|12|TRBV10-3
CAISEVEYEQYF
TGTGCCATCAGTGAAGTGGAGTACGAGCAGTACTTC
>-|TRBJ1-2|TRBD1|15|TRBV28
CAGSPRTGLVYGYTF
TGTGCCGGCAGTCCTAGGACAGGCCTAGTCTATGGCTACACCTTC
>few|TRBJ1-1|TRBD1|15|TRBV6-5
CASSLYRGRGTEAFF
TGTGCCAGCAGTTTGTACAGGGGGCGAGGCACTGAAGCTTTCTTT
>few|TRBJ2-1|TRBD1|15|TRBV28
CASSLSPLTGNEQFF
TGTGCCAGCAGTTTAAGCCCCCTGACAGGGAATGAGCAGTTCTTC
>few|TRBJ2-7|-|14|TRBV13
CASSLAVGSYEQYF
TGTGCCAGCAGCTTGGCTGTGGGCTCCTACGAGCAGTACTTC
>-|TRBJ1-6|-|14|TRBV6-2/TRBV6-3
CASRKAVPGSPLHF
TGTGCCAGCAGAAAAGCGGTACCGGGTTCACCCCTCCACTTT
>many|TRBJ1-5|-|15|TRBV7-2
CASSLWYVGNQPQHF
TGTGCCAGCAGCCTGTGGTATGTCGGAAATCAGCCCCAGCATTTT
>many|TRBJ1-2|-|15|TRBV11-2
CASSLSPGVNYGYTF
TGTGCCAGCAGCTTATCACCAGGGGTTAACTATGGCTACACCTTC
>many|TRBJ2-7|TRBD1|12|TRBV2
CANGQETYEQYF
TGTGCCAACGGACAGGAAACCTACGAGCAGTACTTC
>few|TRBJ2-5|-|16|TRBV13
CASSLALGGVQETQYF
TGTGCCAGCAGCTTAGCTCTTGGTGGGGTCCAAGAGACCCAGTACTTC
>few|TRBJ2-7|-|15|TRBV24-1
CATSSYRGGHYEQYF
TGTGCCACCAGTAGCTACAGGGGAGGCCACTACGAGCAGTACTTC
>few|TRBJ2-5|-|15|TRBV9
CASSVVGGVGETQYF
TGTGCCAGCAGCGTAGTTGGAGGGGTTGGGGAGACCCAGTACTTC
>-|TRBJ1-6|TRBD1|16|TRBV5-8
CASSFGTGAYNSPLHF
TGTGCCAGCAGCTTTGGGACAGGGGCCTATAATTCACCCCTCCACTTT
>-|TRBJ2-7|TRBD2|16|TRBV9
CASSFTSGVDSYEQYF
TGTGCCAGCAGCTTCACTAGCGGAGTCGACTCCTACGAGCAGTACTTC
>few|TRBJ1-4|-|16|TRBV12-3/TRBV12-4
CASSRVDAARSEKLFF
TGTGCCAGCAGTCGCGTGGATGCGGCGAGGAGTGAAAAACTGTTTTTT
>many|TRBJ1-4|-|14|TRBV13
CASSLGLLSEKLFF
TGTGCCAGCAGCTTAGGGCTGCTTAGTGAAAAACTGTTTTTT
>many|TRBJ2-7|-|14|TRBV13
CASSPGDKGHEQYF
TGTGCCAGCAGCCCCGGAGACAAGGGGCACGAGCAGTACTTC
>many|TRBJ1-4|-|14|TRBV7-9
CASSLAGWKEKLFF
TGTGCCAGCAGCTTAGCGGGGTGGAAAGAAAAACTGTTTTTT
>many|TRBJ1-1|-|12|TRBV20-1
CSAGSDHTEAFF
TGCAGTGCTGGCTCGGATCACACTGAAGCTTTCTTT
>-|TRBJ2-7|TRBD1|16|TRBV10-3
CAISESRGTGTYEQYF
TGTGCCATCAGTGAGTCAAGGGGGACAGGGACCTACGAGCAGTACTTC
>many|TRBJ1-2|TRBD1|14|TRBV11-3
CASSPRQGIYGYTF
TGTGCCAGCAGCCCCCGACAGGGGATCTATGGCTACACCTTC
>few|TRBJ2-1|-|15|TRBV20-1
CSANLNRAGTNEQFF
TGCAGTGCTAACCTAAACAGGGCGGGCACAAATGAGCAGTTCTTC
>-|TRBJ2-3|-|16|TRBV24-1
CATSDQDRDYTDTQYF
TGTGCCACCAGTGACCAGGACAGGGACTACACAGATACGCAGTATTTT
>many|TRBJ2-7|-|12|TRBV28
CASSFVRHEQYF
TGTGCCAGCAGTTTTGTGCGCCACGAGCAGTACTTC
>many|TRBJ2-4|-|14|TRBV11-2
CATEGVGSKNIQYF
TGTGCCACGGAGGGTGTCGGGAGCAAAAACATTCAGTACTTC
>many|TRBJ2-7|-|17|TRBV28
CASSLGRFRTAVDEQYF
TGTGCCAGCAGTTTAGGGCGGTTTCGGACGGCGGTGGACGAGCAGTACTTC
>many|TRBJ1-6|TRBD1|19|TRBV2
CASRNGPGQGSTRNSPLHF
TGTGCCAGCCGTAACGGGCCGGGACAGGGGTCAACTAGGAATTCACCCCTCCACTTT
>once|TRBJ1-6|-|15|TRBV27
CASSPWNRDNSPLHF
TGTGCCAGCAGCCCCTGGAACAGGGACAATTCACCCCTCCACTTT
>many|TRBJ1-1|-|13|TRBV11-1
CASHKTENTEAFF
TGTGCCAGCCATAAAACAGAGAACACTGAAGCTTTCTTT
>-|TRBJ2-1|-|15|TRBV7-2
CASSGDISSYNEQFF
TGTGCCAGCAGCGGGGACATTTCCTCCTACAATGAGCAGTTCTTC
>many|TRBJ2-1|-|13|TRBV27
CASSLGSIHEQFF
TGTGCCAGCAGTTTAGGGAGTATACATGAGCAGTTCTTC
>many|TRBJ2-5|TRBD2|16|TRBV7-2
CASSLAFAGDQETQYF
TGTGCCAGCAGCTTAGCGTTTGCGGGGGACCAAGAGACCCAGTACTTC